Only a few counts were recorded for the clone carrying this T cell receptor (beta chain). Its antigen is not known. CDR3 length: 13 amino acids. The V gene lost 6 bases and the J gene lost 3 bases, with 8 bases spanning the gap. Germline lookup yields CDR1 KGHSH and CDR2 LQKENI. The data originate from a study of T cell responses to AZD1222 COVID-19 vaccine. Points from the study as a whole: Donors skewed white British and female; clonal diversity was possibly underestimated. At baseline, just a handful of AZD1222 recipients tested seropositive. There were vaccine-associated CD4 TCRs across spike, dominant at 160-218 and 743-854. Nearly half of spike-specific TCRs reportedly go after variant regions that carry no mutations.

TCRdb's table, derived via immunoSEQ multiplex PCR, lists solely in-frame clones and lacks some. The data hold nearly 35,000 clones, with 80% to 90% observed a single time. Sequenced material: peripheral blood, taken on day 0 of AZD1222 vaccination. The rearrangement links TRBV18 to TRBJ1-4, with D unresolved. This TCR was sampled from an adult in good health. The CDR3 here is CASSPASNEKLFF. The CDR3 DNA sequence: TGTGCCAGCTCTCCAGCCTCTAATGAAAAACTGTTTTTT.